Shown below are 28 T cell receptor beta chains from a single sample sequenced in a study of blood T cell repertoires in COVID-19. Repertoires were generated with immunoSEQ multiplex PCR, while TCRdb's copy carries only in-frame clones and drops some. The sample includes just under 150,000 clones, 87% of them seen just once. What was sequenced was peripheral blood. The receptors here all came from a woman aged 45-60 years with acute or convalescent COVID-19.

The table lists this clone with a few counts. V and J are TRBV5-4 and TRBJ2-7, with D uncertain. V was cut by 6 bases and J by 0 bases, with 10 bases left in between. Per germline, CDR1 SGHNT and CDR2 YYREEE (reference sequence). This CDR3 is 13 amino acids long. The CDR3 DNA reads as TGTGCCAGCAATTCGCAGCGCTCCTACGAGCAGTACTTC. It specifies CASNSQRSYEQYF.

The chain links TRBV2 to TRBJ2-5; 8 nucleotides align to TRBD1. Per germline, CDR1 SNHLY and CDR2 FYNNEI. The junction had 5 bases not matched to a gene; V was cut back by 0 bases and J by 2 bases. The CDR3 extends over 16 amino acids. The CDR3 here is CASSEAAGTGQETQYF. The DNA of the CDR3 is TGTGCCAGCAGTGAAGCTGCCGGGACAGGACAAGAGACCCAGTACTTC. The whole variable domain, filled in from reference TRBV2 and TRBJ2-5, reads EPEVTQTPSHQVTQMGQEVILRCVPISNHLYFYWYRQILGQKVEFLVSFYNNEISEKSEIFDDQFSVERPDGSNFTLKIRSTKLEDSAMYFCASSEAAGTGQETQYFGPGTRLLVL.

This clone was found once. This chain uses TRBV5-8 with TRBJ1-5; a possible D gene is TRBD1 (5 bases). This CDR3 spans 16 amino acids. Trimming took 2 bases from V and 0 from J, leaving 12 bases between them. Germline V lookup: CDR1 SGHTS, CDR2 YDEGEE. CDR3 region: CASSFGTPYSNQPQHF. The CDR3 DNA reads as TGTGCCAGCAGCTTTGGGACTCCCTATAGCAATCAGCCCCAGCATTTT.

The V call is TRBV7-6, the J call TRBJ2-2, with 9 nucleotides matching TRBD2. CDR3 length: 18 residues. V shed 3 bases and J 0 bases; nucleotides not matched to a gene: 8. Per the germline V gene, CDR1 is SGHVS and CDR2 is FNYEAQ. The CDR3 loop is CASSFFGSGGANTGELFF. CDR3 coding DNA: TGTGCCAGCAGCTTTTTTGGTAGCGGGGGAGCGAACACCGGGGAGCTGTTTTTT.

The chain has TRBV3-1 (or the pseudogene TRBV3-2) and TRBJ2-7; 7 bases map to TRBD2. With V trimmed by 0 bases and J by 4 bases, 6 bases remained unmatched. The CDR3 covers 15 residues. From germline, CDR1 is LGHDT and CDR2 YNNKEL (reference sequence). In nucleotides, the CDR3 is TGTGCCAGCAGCCAAGATTGGCGGGGGTTTTACGAGCAGTACTTC. Translation: CASSQDWRGFYEQYF.

The chain carries TRBV12-3 or TRBV12-4 and TRBJ1-1, with D unclear. V shed 7 bases and J shed 1 base, with 10 bases lying between them. The CDR3 length is 13 residues. The CDR3 coding sequence is TGTGCCAGCACCAAGCAGGCGAACACTGAAGCTTTCTTT. Protein sequence: CASTKQANTEAFF.

The CDR3 DNA sequence: TGTGCCAGCAGCACCCGACGGGGCCAAGAGACCCAGTACTTC. Its protein is CASSTRRGQETQYF. The V call is TRBV9, the J call TRBJ2-5, with D possibly TRBD2 on 5 matching bases. The germline gives CDR1 SGDLS, CDR2 YYNGEE. V was clipped by 4 bases and J by 1 base, with 11 bases between them. The CDR3 has 14 amino acids.

The chain uses TRBV15 and TRBJ2-1; 9 nucleotides agree with TRBD1. The CDR3 is made up of 18 amino acids. The V and J ends lost 0 bases and 7 bases, in that order; junction bases with no gene match: 13. Germline CDR1 reads LNHNV; CDR2 reads YYDKDF (reference sequence). The CDR3 sequence: CATSRDYRTGAGGNEQFF. As DNA, the CDR3 is TGTGCCACCAGCAGAGATTATAGGACAGGGGCAGGCGGTAATGAGCAGTTCTTC.

In this sample, this clone turned up a few times. The CDR3 loop is CASNYLAGELFF. Here the CDR3 DNA reads TGTGCCAGCAACTACCTAGCCGGGGAGCTGTTTTTT. J is TRBJ2-2 and V is TRBV5-6, with no clear D. The CDR3 spans 12 residues. V shed 6 bases and J shed 6 bases, with 9 bases lying between them. From germline, CDR1 is SGHDT and CDR2 YYEEEE.

This chain uses TRBV7-3 with TRBJ1-1; the D is unclear. With 2 bases removed from V and 1 base from J, the gap between germline ends came to 8 bases. Per germline, CDR1 SGHTA and CDR2 FQGTGA. The CDR3 runs 14 residues. The CDR3 sequence: CASSLFSENTEAFF. The CDR3 region has the DNA TGTGCCAGCAGCTTATTTTCAGAGAACACTGAAGCTTTCTTT.

On this clone itself: Distinct nucleotide sequences in the sample also encode this CDR3. The chain combines TRBV10-3 with TRBJ1-1, with 9 bases fitting TRBD1. The CDR3 spans 14 residues. The trim removed 2 bases at V and 4 bases at J, leaving 2 bases unmatched. Per germline, CDR1 ENHRY and CDR2 SYGVKD. The CDR3 DNA follows: TGTGCCATCAGTGAGACGACAGGGGGCACTGAAGCTTTCTTT. The encoded protein is CAISETTGGTEAFF.

The chain couples TRBV25-1 to TRBJ1-2; the match to TRBD1 covers 8 bases. The CDR3 loop spans 16 amino acids. The trim removed 4 bases at V and 0 bases at J, leaving 7 bases unmatched. CDR1 and CDR2 from the germline V gene are MGHDK and SYGVNS. The CDR3 loop is CASSGDRIVSNYGYTF. The CDR3 nucleotides read TGTGCCAGCAGTGGGGACAGGATAGTTTCTAACTATGGCTACACCTTC.

In its sample, this clone was seen once. This rearrangement joins TRBV5-1 to TRBJ1-3; 7 positions agree with TRBD1. Losses at the gene ends were 2 bases for V and 0 bases for J; bases not matched to a gene: 8. In germline, CDR1 is SGHRS, CDR2 YFSETQ. The CDR3 length is 17 residues. CDR3 protein: CASSFQGGGLSGNTIYF. The DNA of the CDR3 is TGCGCCAGCAGCTTCCAAGGGGGCGGCCTCTCTGGAAACACCATATATTTT.

The rearrangement links TRBV6-5 to TRBJ2-5; TRBD2 matches 7 bases. J was trimmed by 7 bases and V by 7 bases; bases with no gene match: 3. This CDR3 comprises 11 residues. CDR1 is MNHEY, CDR2 SVGAGI, per germline. CDR3 nucleotides: TGTGCCAGCACCCCGGGAGGGACCCAGTACTTC. It specifies CASTPGGTQYF.

The chain combines TRBV30 with TRBJ1-1; D perhaps matches TRBD1 (6 bases). CDR3 length: 15 amino acids. V was cut by 3 bases and J by 6 bases, with 20 bases left in between. Germline loops: CDR1 GTSNPN, CDR2 SVGIG (reference sequence). DNA of the CDR3: TGTGCCTGGAGGGTCCTTGCCGGGACACTTCCTGAAGCTTTCTTT. As protein: CAWRVLAGTLPEAFF.

This chain joins TRBV7-9 and TRBJ2-5; D is perhaps TRBD2 (6 bases). The CDR3 covers 15 residues. The V gene lost 5 bases and the J gene lost 0 bases, with 13 bases spanning the gap. In germline, CDR1 is SEHNR, CDR2 FQNEAQ (reference sequence). The CDR3 here is CASSPRDGYQETQYF. The CDR3 bases are TGTGCCAGCAGCCCGCGGGACGGGTACCAAGAGACCCAGTACTTC.

The CDR3, as DNA: TGTGCCAGCTCAGAGACGAGGAGCTCTGGGGCCAACGTCCTGACTTTC. Its translation is CASSETRSSGANVLTF. The V and J genes are TRBV18 and TRBJ2-6; no firm D call. Trimming removed 5 bases from V and 0 bases from J, with 11 bases in between. There are 16 residues in the CDR3. CDR1 KGHSH and CDR2 LQKENI come from the germline V gene.

This sequence joins TRBV18 and TRBJ2-1; 8 bases match TRBD2. The CDR3 is made up of 15 amino acids. V shed 2 bases and J 10 bases; nucleotides not matched to a gene: 10. CDR1 KGHSH and CDR2 LQKENI come from the germline V gene. This CDR3 reads CASSPSSGTRGEQFF. The CDR3 nucleotides read TGTGCCAGCTCACCAAGTAGCGGGACCCGGGGGGAGCAGTTCTTC.

The chain is built from TRBV7-9 and TRBJ2-5; TRBD2 agrees at 7 bases. Germline assignment: CDR1 SEHNR and CDR2 FQNEAQ (reference sequence). The V segment lost 3 bases and the J segment 5 bases; nucleotides outside the gene matches: 6. The length of the CDR3 is 14 residues. The CDR3 bases are TGTGCCAGCAGCTTTCCGGGACTACCTGAGACCCAGTACTTC. This gives the protein CASSFPGLPETQYF.

The gene calls are TRBV12-3 or TRBV12-4 and TRBJ2-5; D perhaps matches TRBD2 (5 bases). V was trimmed by 5 bases and J by 1 base, leaving 8 bases between them. The CDR3 covers 13 residues. CDR3 residues: CASSGGPQETQYF. CDR3 DNA: TGTGCCAGCAGTGGCGGGCCCCAAGAGACCCAGTACTTC.

The chain links TRBV9 to TRBJ2-3; TRBD2 matches at 12 bases. Germline loops: CDR1 SGDLS, CDR2 YYNGEE. This CDR3 region has 16 residues. V was pared by 4 bases and J by 2 bases, with 5 bases of the junction left unmatched. For the CDR3, the DNA is TGTGCCAGCAGCACTCGACTAGCGGGAGACACAGATACGCAGTATTTT. It is translated as CASSTRLAGDTDTQYF. Based on the CDR3 plus reference TRBV9 and TRBJ2-3, the full variable domain is DSGVTQTPKHLITATGQRVTLRCSPRSGDLSVYWYQQSLDQGLQFLIQYYNGEERAKGNILERFSAQQFPDLHSELNLSSLELGDSALYFCASSTRLAGDTDTQYFGPGTRLTVL.

The rearrangement uses TRBV30 and TRBJ1-6; D unclear. The V and J ends lost 0 bases and 8 bases respectively, with 14 bases between them. The CDR3 runs to 15 residues. Germline CDR1 and CDR2: GTSNPN and SVGIG (reference sequence). The CDR3 spells CAWSVTGFGDSPLHF. Here the CDR3 DNA reads TGTGCCTGGAGTGTTACCGGATTCGGGGATTCACCCCTCCACTTT.

This clone was found once. This chain links TRBV5-4 with TRBJ2-5; maybe TRBD2 (7 bases). With 1 base removed from V and 9 bases from J, the gap between germline ends came to 19 bases. The CDR3 has 15 amino acids. Germline CDR1 SGHNT, CDR2 YYREEE (reference sequence). The chain's CDR3 is CASSLNMDSRGAQYF. The CDR3 bases are TGTGCCAGCAGCTTGAACATGGACAGCCGGGGGGCCCAGTACTTC.

This chain links TRBV5-6 with TRBJ2-3, with TRBD1 as a possible D gene (6 bases). V gave up 0 bases and J gave up 3 bases, with 11 bases separating them. Germline V gene data show CDR1 as SGHDT and CDR2 as YYEEEE. This CDR3 spans 15 amino acids. CDR3 protein: CASSLGVRGTDTQYF. CDR3 nucleotide sequence: TGTGCCAGCAGCTTGGGTGTCAGGGGAACAGATACGCAGTATTTT.

V gene TRBV9 combines with J gene TRBJ2-1, with 8 bases aligning to TRBD1. V shed 4 bases, J shed 4 bases, and the junction held 10 bases outside the gene matches. The germline V gene encodes CDR1 SGDLS and CDR2 YYNGEE. There are 16 residues in the CDR3. The CDR3 nucleotides read TGTGCCAGCAGCTCCACCCGGGACAGGAGTTACAATGAGCAGTTCTTC. Amino acids: CASSSTRDRSYNEQFF.

V is TRBV2 and J is TRBJ2-6, with TRBD2 matching over 10 bases. The ends lost 7 bases at V and 4 bases at J; junction bases unmatched: 7. Germline assignment: CDR1 SNHLY and CDR2 FYNNEI. This CDR3 is 16 amino acids long. The CDR3, as DNA: TGTGCCAGCACTACTAGCGGGATATTGGGGGCCAACGTCCTGACTTTC. Protein sequence: CASTTSGILGANVLTF.

The V call is TRBV11-3, the J call TRBJ2-2; weak D call: TRBD2 (5 bases). The CDR3 runs 17 residues. V was shortened by 6 bases and J by 0 bases, with 17 bases between the two germline ends. CDR1 is SGHNT, CDR2 YENEEA, per germline. The CDR3 protein is CASSLGPRTANTGELFF. In DNA form, the CDR3 reads TGTGCCAGCAGTCTAGGGCCCAGGACTGCGAACACCGGGGAGCTGTTTTTT.

V usage is TRBV5-1 and J usage is TRBJ2-1, with D maybe TRBD2 (5 bases). Germline V CDR1 and CDR2: SGHRS, YFSETQ. CDR3 length: 14 amino acids. Trimming removed 1 base at V and 8 bases at J, with 13 bases between. CDR3 loop: CASSLLGSGDEQFF. Written as DNA, the CDR3 is TGCGCCAGCAGCTTGTTAGGGAGTGGTGATGAGCAGTTCTTC. The full variable domain, completed using reference TRBV5-1 and TRBJ2-1, is KAGVTQTPRYLIKTRGQQVTLSCSPISGHRSVSWYQQTPGQGLQFLFEYFSETQRNKGNFPGRFSGRQFSNSRSEMNVSTLELGDSALYLCASSLLGSGDEQFFGPGTRLTVL.